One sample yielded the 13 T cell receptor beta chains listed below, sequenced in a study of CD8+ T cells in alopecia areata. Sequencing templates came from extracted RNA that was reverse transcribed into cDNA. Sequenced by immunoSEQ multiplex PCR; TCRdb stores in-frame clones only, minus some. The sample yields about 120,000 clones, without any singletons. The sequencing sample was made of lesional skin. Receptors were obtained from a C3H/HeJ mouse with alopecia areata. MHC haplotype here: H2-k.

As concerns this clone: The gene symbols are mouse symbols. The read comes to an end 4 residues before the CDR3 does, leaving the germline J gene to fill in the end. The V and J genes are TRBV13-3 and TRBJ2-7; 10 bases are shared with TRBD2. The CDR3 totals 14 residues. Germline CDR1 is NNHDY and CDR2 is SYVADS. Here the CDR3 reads CASRSGLGSYEQYF. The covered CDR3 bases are TGTGCCAGCAGATCGGGACTGGGGTCTTAT.

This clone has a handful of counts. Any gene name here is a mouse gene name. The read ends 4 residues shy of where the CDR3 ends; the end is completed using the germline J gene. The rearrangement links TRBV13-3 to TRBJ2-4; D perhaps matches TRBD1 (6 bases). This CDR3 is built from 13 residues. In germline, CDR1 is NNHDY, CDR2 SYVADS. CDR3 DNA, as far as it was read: TGTGCCAGCAGTGGGGGACATATAAAC. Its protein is CASSGGHIN. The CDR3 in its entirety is CASSGGHINTLYF.

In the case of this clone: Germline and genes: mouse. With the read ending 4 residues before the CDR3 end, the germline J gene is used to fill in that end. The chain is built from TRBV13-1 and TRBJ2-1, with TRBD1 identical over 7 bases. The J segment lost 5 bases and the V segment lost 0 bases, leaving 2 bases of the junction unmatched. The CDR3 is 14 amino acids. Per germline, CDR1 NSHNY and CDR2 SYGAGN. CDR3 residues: CASSDDGTDAEQFF. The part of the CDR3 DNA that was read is TGTGCCAGCAGTGATGACGGGACAGATGCT.

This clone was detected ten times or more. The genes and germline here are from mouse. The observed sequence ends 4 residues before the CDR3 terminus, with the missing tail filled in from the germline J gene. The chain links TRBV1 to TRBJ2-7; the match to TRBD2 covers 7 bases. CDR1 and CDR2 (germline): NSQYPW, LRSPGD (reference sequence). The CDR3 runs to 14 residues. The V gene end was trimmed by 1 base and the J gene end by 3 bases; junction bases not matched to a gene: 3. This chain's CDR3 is CTCSAGRLGYEQYF. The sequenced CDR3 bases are TGCACCTGCAGTGCAGGGCGACTGGGCTAT.

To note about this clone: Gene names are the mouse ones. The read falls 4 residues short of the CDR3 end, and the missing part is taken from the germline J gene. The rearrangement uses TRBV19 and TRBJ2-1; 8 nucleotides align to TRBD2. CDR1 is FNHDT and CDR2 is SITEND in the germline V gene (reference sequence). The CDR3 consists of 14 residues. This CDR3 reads CASSIGGGGTEQFF. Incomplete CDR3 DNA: TGTGCCAGCAGTATCGGGGGGGGCGGGACT.

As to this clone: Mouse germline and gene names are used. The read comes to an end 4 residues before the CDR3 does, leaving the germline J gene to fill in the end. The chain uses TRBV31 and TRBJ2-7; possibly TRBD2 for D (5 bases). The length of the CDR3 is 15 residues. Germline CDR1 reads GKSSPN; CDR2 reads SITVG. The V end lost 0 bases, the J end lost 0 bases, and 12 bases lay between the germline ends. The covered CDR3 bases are TGTGCCTGGAGTCTACAGTGGGGAGACTCCTAT. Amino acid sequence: CAWSLQWGDSY. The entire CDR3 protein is CAWSLQWGDSYEQYF.

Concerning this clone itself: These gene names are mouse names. The CDR3 bases that were read are TGTGCCTGGAGTCTACTGGTACAAGAC. Its translation is CAWSLLVQD. The full CDR3 protein reads CAWSLLVQDTQYF. This chain joins TRBV31 and TRBJ2-5; perhaps TRBD2 as D (5 bases). The CDR3 is cut off 4 residues early in the read; its end comes from the germline J gene. The CDR3 is 13 amino acids. Germline V gene sequence: CDR1 GKSSPN, CDR2 SITVG. The germline V and J ends were trimmed by 0 bases and 3 bases, with 7 bases remaining between them. The full variable domain, with the rest looked up from reference TRBV31 and TRBJ2-5, is AQTIHQWPVAEIKAVGSPLSLGCTIKGKSSPNLYWYWQATGGTLQQLFYSITVGQVESVVQLNLSASRPKDDQFILSTEKLLLSHSGFYLCAWSLLVQDTQYFGPGTRLLVL.

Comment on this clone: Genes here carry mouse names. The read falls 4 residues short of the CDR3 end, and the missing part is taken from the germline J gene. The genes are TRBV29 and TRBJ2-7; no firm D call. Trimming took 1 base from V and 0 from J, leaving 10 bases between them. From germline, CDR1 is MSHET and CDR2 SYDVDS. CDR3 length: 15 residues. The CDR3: CASSLFGRSSYEQYF. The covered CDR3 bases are TGTGCTAGCAGTTTATTCGGCAGGAGCTCCTAT.

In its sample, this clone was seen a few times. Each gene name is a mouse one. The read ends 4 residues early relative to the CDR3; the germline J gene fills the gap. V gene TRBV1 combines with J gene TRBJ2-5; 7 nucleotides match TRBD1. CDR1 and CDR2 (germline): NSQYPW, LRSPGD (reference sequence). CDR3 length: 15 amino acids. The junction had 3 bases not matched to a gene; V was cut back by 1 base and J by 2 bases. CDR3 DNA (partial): TGCACCTGCAGTGCAGTCCCAGGGGGCCAAGAC. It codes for CTCSAVPGGQD. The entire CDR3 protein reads CTCSAVPGGQDTQYF.

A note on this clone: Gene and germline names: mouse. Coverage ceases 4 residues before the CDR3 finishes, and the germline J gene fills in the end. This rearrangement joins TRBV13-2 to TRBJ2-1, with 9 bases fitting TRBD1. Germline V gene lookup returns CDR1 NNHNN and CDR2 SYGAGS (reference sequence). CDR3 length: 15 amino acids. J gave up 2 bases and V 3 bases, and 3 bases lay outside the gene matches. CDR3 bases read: TGTGCCAGCGGTGGGGGACAGGGCGACTATGCT. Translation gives CASGGGQGDYA. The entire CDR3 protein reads CASGGGQGDYAEQFF.

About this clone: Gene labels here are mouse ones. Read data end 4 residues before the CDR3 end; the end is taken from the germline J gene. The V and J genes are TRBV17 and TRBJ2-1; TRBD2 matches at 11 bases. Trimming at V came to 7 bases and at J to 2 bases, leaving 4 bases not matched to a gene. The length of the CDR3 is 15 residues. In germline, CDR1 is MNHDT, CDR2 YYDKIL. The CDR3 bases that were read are TGTGCTAGCATCCGACTGGGGGGGGACTATGCT. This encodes CASIRLGGDYA. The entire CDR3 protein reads CASIRLGGDYAEQFF.

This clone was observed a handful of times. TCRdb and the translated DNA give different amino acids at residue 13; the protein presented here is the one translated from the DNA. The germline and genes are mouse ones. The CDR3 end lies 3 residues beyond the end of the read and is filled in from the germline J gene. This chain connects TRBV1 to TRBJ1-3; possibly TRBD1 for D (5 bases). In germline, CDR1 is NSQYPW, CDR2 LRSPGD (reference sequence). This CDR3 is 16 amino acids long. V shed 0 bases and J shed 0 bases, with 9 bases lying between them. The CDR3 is CTCSADQTASGNTLYF. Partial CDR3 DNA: TGCACCTGCAGTGCAGATCAGACAGCTTCTGGAAATACG. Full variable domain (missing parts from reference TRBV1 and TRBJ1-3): VTLLEQNPRWRLVPRGQAVNLRCILKNSQYPWMSWYQQDLQKQLQWLFTLRSPGDKEVKSLPGADYLATRVTDTELRLQVANMSQGRTLYCTCSADQTASGNTLYFGEGSRLIVV.

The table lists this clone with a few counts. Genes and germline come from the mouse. CDR3 DNA (partial): TGTGCCAGCGGTCCAGGGGGCCAAAAC. The encoded protein is CASGPGGQN. The entire CDR3 reads CASGPGGQNTLYF. This chain connects TRBV13-2 to TRBJ2-4; 8 nucleotides line up with TRBD1. The read ends 4 residues shy of where the CDR3 ends; the end is completed using the germline J gene. Germline loops: CDR1 NNHNN, CDR2 SYGAGS (reference sequence). The CDR3 sequence is 13 residues long. V gave up 4 bases and J gave up 3 bases; unmatched junction bases: 1.